The TCR beta chain described here comes from a study of blood T cell repertoires in COVID-19. Using immunoSEQ multiplex PCR, the repertoire was profiled, and TCRdb retains in-frame clones only, with some absent. The repertoire holds more than 150,000 clones, roughly 87% seen once, with around 2.3% in the top ten. This clonotype was obtained from a woman under 40 who had recovered from COVID-19. Sequenced input: PBMCs or T cells enriched from blood (not recorded which).

The CDR3 here is CASSQTGTISYEQYF. CDR3 bases: TGTGCCAGCAGTCAAACCGGGACTATCTCCTACGAGCAGTACTTC. This rearrangement joins TRBV6-5 to TRBJ2-7; 7 bases map to TRBD2. The CDR3 has 15 residues. Losses at the gene ends were 5 bases for V and 0 bases for J; bases not matched to a gene: 7. CDR1 is MNHEY, CDR2 SVGAGI, per germline.